This note documents a single TCR beta chain sequence. Its specificity is not known. The PCR ran on 60 Vbeta and 13 Jbeta primers. The method was immunoSEQ multiplex PCR; TCRdb's version includes in-frame clones alone and lacks a portion of them. The table shows about 85,000 clones, with 50% to 75% occurring only once. Germline V lookup: CDR1 MNHEY, CDR2 SMNVEV (reference sequence). V dropped 4 bases and J dropped 10; count of bases not matched to a gene: 9. The CDR3 length is 15 residues. The source of the sample is a study of cytomegalovirus exposure and HLA in healthy donors. Regarding the study as a whole: Trimming of TCR beta V- and J-genes showed a link, identified in a later analysis, to a missense DCLRE1C variant.

The source material was PBMCs. The source of this sequence is a young man in good health and CMV-seronegative. This chain links TRBV27 with TRBJ1-6; TRBD1 matches 8 bases. This chain's CDR3 is CASSSRTGLSSPLHF. In DNA form, the CDR3 reads TGTGCCAGCAGTTCTAGGACAGGGCTTTCGTCACCCCTCCACTTT.